This TCR beta chain is drawn from a study of shared clonotypes between healthy human individuals. The CDR3 covers 16 residues. V was cut by 3 bases and J by 3 bases, with 18 bases left in between. Germline CDR1 SEHNR, CDR2 FQNEAQ (reference sequence). Study-level results: A reduction in generation probabilities was seen for non-shared clonotypes relative to those shared by all four donors. What naive subsets generally showed was a larger estimated richness than memory subsets showed. Rarefaction gave evidence that sorted-subset sequencing remained incomplete despite large depth.

Produced via immunoSEQ multiplex PCR; TCRdb's table is partial and in-frame only. The repertoire holds roughly 2.2 million clones, with approximately 95% as singletons. Of note for this clone: What it recognizes is unknown.

Material for sequencing was naive CD4+ T cells from PBMCs. This sample's subset: CD45RA+ positively selected. This clonotype was obtained from a man younger than 35 in good health. Some clones in this sample may be carry-over from other donors' samples. The chain recombines TRBV7-9 with TRBJ2-7, with D tentatively TRBD1 (5 bases). DNA for the CDR3: TGTGCCAGCAGCTTGGTCGGCTGGCAGGGATACTACGAGCAGTACTTC. It is translated as CASSLVGWQGYYEQYF.